These 22 T cell receptor beta chains came from one sample sequenced in a study of human T cells and chemical hapten exposure. TCRdb re-called the RACE reads through MiXCR, storing one row per CDR3 protein. In the table there are 150,000 to 200,000 distinct CDR3 sequences, about 15% of which are singletons. Time point here: patch test 1, 2 weeks after DPC sensitization. Described treatment: therapeutic diphenylcyclopropenone sensitization with weekly scalp DPC. Sequenced material: whole blood, taken in connection with sensitization to the hapten diphenylcyclopropenone (DPC). All receptors derive from a woman under 40 with alopecia areata. Some clones in this sample may be carry-over from other donors' samples.

The chain is built from TRBV19 and TRBJ2-1; 9 bases are a match to TRBD2. There are 14 residues in the CDR3. Germline CDR1 reads LNHDA; CDR2 reads SQIVND (reference sequence). V shed 7 bases, J shed 3 bases, and the junction held 4 bases outside the gene matches. The CDR3 region has the DNA TGTGCCAGTAAAACTAGCGGGCTCTACAATGAGCAGTTCTTC. This translates into CASKTSGLYNEQFF.

This clonotype was seen more than once but under ten times. This chain connects TRBV5-4 to TRBJ2-1, with a possible D match to TRBD1 (5 bases). This CDR3 contains 13 residues. Germline CDR1 and CDR2: SGHNT and YYREEE (reference sequence). V was clipped by 4 bases and J by 6 bases, with 11 bases between them. The CDR3 DNA sequence: TGTGCCAGCAGCCCACAGGATACCAATGAGCAGTTCTTC. Translating gives CASSPQDTNEQFF.

V and J are TRBV5-6 and TRBJ2-2; possibly TRBD2 for D (5 bases). The CDR3 totals 16 residues. CDR1 is SGHDT, CDR2 YYEEEE, per germline. With 0 bases removed from V and 0 bases from J, the gap between germline ends came to 9 bases. The CDR3 protein is CASSLVLAPNTGELFF. In DNA form, the CDR3 reads TGTGCCAGCAGCTTGGTTCTAGCCCCGAACACCGGGGAGCTGTTTTTT.

This clonotype was recorded at least ten times. V is TRBV20-1 and J is TRBJ2-7, with 10 bases identical to TRBD2. Per germline, CDR1 DFQATT and CDR2 SNEGSKA (reference sequence). CDR3 length equals 14 residues. Losses at the gene ends were 3 bases for V and 4 bases for J; bases not matched to a gene: 6. Here the CDR3 reads CSASSGGAVYEQYF. The CDR3 DNA reads as TGCAGTGCTAGCAGCGGGGGGGCCGTTTACGAGCAGTACTTC.

There are many counts of this clonotype. V is TRBV28 and J is TRBJ2-1; TRBD2 agrees at 11 bases. J was trimmed by 9 bases and V by 6 bases; bases with no gene match: 13. The CDR3 has 16 residues. Germline V gene data show CDR1 as MDHEN and CDR2 as SYDVKM. The CDR3 DNA follows: TGTGCCAGCAGCCTAACTATAGCGGGAGGGATGCTTGAGCAGTTCTTC. It encodes CASSLTIAGGMLEQFF.

V gene TRBV6-6 combines with J gene TRBJ1-4, with unresolved D. Germline CDR1 reads MNHNY; CDR2 reads SVGAGI (reference sequence). Trimming pared 0 bases from V and 0 bases from J, leaving 8 bases between. The CDR3 spans 16 residues. CDR3 protein: CASSYSRAPTNEKLFF. CDR3 nucleotide sequence: TGTGCCAGCAGTTACTCGAGGGCCCCAACTAATGAAAAACTGTTTTTT.

Notes on this clonotype: This may be a read error: a much more frequent sequence differs by one nucleotide. The chain joins TRBV7-2 to TRBJ1-3; tentatively, D is TRBD1 (5 bases). V shed 2 bases and J shed 11 bases, with 13 bases lying between them. The CDR3 length is 13 residues. Germline CDR1 reads SGHTA; CDR2 reads FQGNSA. This chain's CDR3 is CASSLTWGDSIYF. DNA of the CDR3: TGTGCCAGCAGCTTAACGTGGGGGGACTCCATATATTTT.

This clonotype was seen more than once but under ten times. This sequence joins TRBV7-6 and TRBJ2-1, with D perhaps matching TRBD2 (6 bases). The CDR3 spans 14 residues. In germline, CDR1 is SGHVS, CDR2 FNYEAQ. The ends were cut back, 8 bases at V and 6 bases at J, with 17 bases in the middle. The DNA for the CDR3 is TGTGCCAGCTACTGCGGGGCGAAAGCCAATGAGCAGTTCTTC. It yields the protein CASYCGAKANEQFF. Based on the CDR3 plus reference TRBV7-6 and TRBJ2-1, the full variable domain is GAGVSQSPRYKVTKRGQDVALRCDPISGHVSLYWYRQALGQGPEFLTYFNYEAQQDKSGLPNDRFSAERPEGSISTLTIQRTEQRDSAMYRCASYCGAKANEQFFGPGTRLTVL.

The chain carries TRBV23-1 and TRBJ1-5, with 7 bases that match TRBD1. TRBV23-1 is an ORF, and what it does is uncertain. The CDR3 extends over 14 amino acids. Trimming removed 2 bases from V and 5 bases from J; junction bases left unmatched: 3. The CDR3 protein is CASSQVRGDQPQHF. CDR3 nucleotides: TGCGCCAGCAGTCAAGTCAGGGGGGATCAGCCCCAGCATTTT.

This clonotype was detected ten times or more. An end of the junction does not agree with germline; a read error may underlie this. The chain joins TRBV29-1 to TRBJ1-2; 7 nucleotides line up with TRBD1. The CDR3 spans 12 residues. Germline CDR1 SQVTM, CDR2 ANQGSEA. CDR3 protein: CSAEQGSGGYTF. In DNA form, the CDR3 reads TGCAGCGCTGAACAGGGGTCCGGGGGCTACACCTTC.

This clonotype was seen only a few times. The chain couples TRBV7-8 to TRBJ1-5; D is uncertain. Trimming stripped 1 base from V and 2 bases from J, with 12 bases between. CDR1 SGHVS and CDR2 FQNEAQ come from the germline V gene. The length of the CDR3 is 16 residues. This CDR3 is CASSLGTRGGNQPQHF. In DNA form, the CDR3 reads TGTGCCAGCAGCTTAGGGACTCGGGGAGGCAATCAGCCCCAGCATTTT.

This clonotype was counted a few times. V and J are TRBV29-1 and TRBJ2-3; no reliable D call. The CDR3 consists of 14 residues. Germline V gene sequence: CDR1 SQVTM, CDR2 ANQGSEA. V lost 0 bases and J 2 bases, leaving 9 bases between the germline ends. The CDR3 sequence: CSVEDRRSTDTQYF. The CDR3 DNA is TGCAGCGTTGAAGATCGCAGGTCCACAGATACGCAGTATTTT.

This clonotype came up many times. V gene TRBV7-8 combines with J gene TRBJ2-1; D call uncertain. Trimming pared 5 bases from V and 6 bases from J, leaving 5 bases between. CDR1 and CDR2 (germline): SGHVS, FQNEAQ. This CDR3 comprises 11 residues. The DNA for the CDR3 is TGTGCCAGCAGCACGGGCAATGAGCAGTTCTTC. Translating gives CASSTGNEQFF.

This clonotype was observed a few times. The rearrangement uses TRBV20-1 and TRBJ2-5, with 11 bases identical to TRBD2. Germline V gives CDR1 DFQATT, CDR2 SNEGSKA (reference sequence). Trimming at V came to 3 bases and at J to 3 bases, leaving 6 bases not matched to a gene. This CDR3 spans 15 amino acids. The CDR3 sequence: CSASWASGGKETQYF. CDR3 sequence (DNA): TGCAGTGCTAGTTGGGCTAGCGGGGGGAAAGAGACCCAGTACTTC.

This clonotype turned up a few times. V is TRBV12-3 or TRBV12-4 and J is TRBJ2-1; TRBD2 matches at 13 bases. The CDR3 is 15 amino acids. Trimming removed 5 bases from V and 4 bases from J; junction bases left unmatched: 2. CDR3: CASSRLAGGYNEQFF. The DNA for the CDR3 is TGTGCCAGCAGTAGACTAGCGGGGGGATACAATGAGCAGTTCTTC.

This clonotype has more than one count but fewer than ten. This chain links TRBV14 with TRBJ1-6; D is unresolved. The CDR3 is made up of 12 amino acids. Per germline, CDR1 SGHDN and CDR2 FVKESK. The V gene lost 4 bases and the J gene lost 13 bases, with 11 bases spanning the gap. This CDR3 is CASSPHSQPLHF. The CDR3 DNA sequence: TGTGCCAGCAGCCCCCACAGTCAGCCCCTCCACTTT.

This clonotype occurred many times. The genes are TRBV9 and TRBJ2-5, with D perhaps TRBD1 (5 bases). Trimming shortened V by 0 bases and J by 5 bases, and 14 bases separated the two germline ends. Germline values: CDR1 SGDLS, CDR2 YYNGEE. This CDR3 region has 15 residues. CDR3 protein: CASSVVSGWMETQYF. CDR3 sequence (DNA): TGTGCCAGCAGCGTAGTTTCAGGGTGGATGGAGACCCAGTACTTC.

This clonotype was found a few times. This rearrangement joins TRBV28 to TRBJ1-5; 7 nucleotides match TRBD1. Germline V gives CDR1 MDHEN, CDR2 SYDVKM. Unmatched junction bases numbered 4, after V lost 11 bases and J lost 3 bases. This CDR3 is 12 amino acids long. This CDR3 is CAGGTANQPQHF. Here the CDR3 DNA reads TGTGCCGGGGGGACAGCCAATCAGCCCCAGCATTTT.

This clonotype showed up many times. The chain couples TRBV6-2 or TRBV6-3 to TRBJ1-5, with a possible D match to TRBD1 (6 bases). CDR1 and CDR2 from the germline V gene are MNHEY and SVGEGT. The V end lost 5 bases, the J end lost 3 bases, and 11 bases lay between the germline ends. This CDR3 is 14 amino acids long. The DNA of the CDR3 is TGTGCCAGCAGTCCGGGACAAATCAATCAGCCCCAGCATTTT. Its protein product is CASSPGQINQPQHF.

Here the CDR3 reads CASSWEGRSTDTQYF. The CDR3 DNA reads TGTGCCAGCAGCTGGGAGGGGCGGAGCACAGATACGCAGTATTTT. The chain recombines TRBV7-2 with TRBJ2-3; the match to TRBD2 covers 7 bases. The ends lost 4 bases at V and 0 bases at J; junction bases unmatched: 4. This CDR3 contains 15 residues. The V gene's germline CDR1 is SGHTA and CDR2 FQGNSA.

The chain uses TRBV28 and TRBJ2-1, with a tentative D call TRBD1 (6 bases). Germline values: CDR1 MDHEN, CDR2 SYDVKM. The CDR3 is made up of 12 amino acids. V shed 5 bases and J shed 10 bases, with 12 bases lying between them. The CDR3 bases are TGTGCCAGCAGTGAAACAGGGTACGAGCAGTTCTTC. This encodes CASSETGYEQFF.

There are a few counts of this clonotype. The CDR3 is CSAPRSPGTIYNEQFF. The CDR3 nucleotides are TGCAGCGCCCCCCGGTCCCCCGGGACTATCTACAATGAGCAGTTCTTC. This chain links TRBV29-1 with TRBJ2-1; 7 nucleotides match TRBD2. V gave up 7 bases and J gave up 3 bases; unmatched junction bases: 15. The CDR3 has 16 residues. From germline, CDR1 is SQVTM and CDR2 ANQGSEA.